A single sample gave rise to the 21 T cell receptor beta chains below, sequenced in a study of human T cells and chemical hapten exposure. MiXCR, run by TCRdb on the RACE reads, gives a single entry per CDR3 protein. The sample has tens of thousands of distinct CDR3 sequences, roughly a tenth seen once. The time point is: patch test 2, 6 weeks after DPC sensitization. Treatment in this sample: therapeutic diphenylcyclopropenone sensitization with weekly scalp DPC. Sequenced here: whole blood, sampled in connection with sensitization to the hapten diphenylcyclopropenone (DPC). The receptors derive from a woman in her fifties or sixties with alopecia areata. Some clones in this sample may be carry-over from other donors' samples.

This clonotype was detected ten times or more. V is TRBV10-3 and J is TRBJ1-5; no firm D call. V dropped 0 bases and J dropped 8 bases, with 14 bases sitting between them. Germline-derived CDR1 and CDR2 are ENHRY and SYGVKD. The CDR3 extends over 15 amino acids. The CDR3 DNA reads TGTGCCATCAGTGAGTCGGGAGGGCCCATGGAGCCCCAGCATTTT. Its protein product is CAISESGGPMEPQHF.

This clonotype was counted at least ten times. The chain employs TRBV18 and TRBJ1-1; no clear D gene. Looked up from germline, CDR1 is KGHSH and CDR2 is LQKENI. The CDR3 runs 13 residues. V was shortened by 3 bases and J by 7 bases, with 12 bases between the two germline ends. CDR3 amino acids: CASSPGRNLEAFF. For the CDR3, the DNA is TGTGCCAGCTCACCCGGCAGGAACCTTGAAGCTTTCTTT.

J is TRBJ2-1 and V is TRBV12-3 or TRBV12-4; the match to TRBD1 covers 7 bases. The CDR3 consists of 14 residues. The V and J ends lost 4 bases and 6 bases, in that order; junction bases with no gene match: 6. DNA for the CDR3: TGTGCCAGCAGTTGGCGACAGGGTTTCAATGAGCAGTTCTTC. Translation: CASSWRQGFNEQFF.

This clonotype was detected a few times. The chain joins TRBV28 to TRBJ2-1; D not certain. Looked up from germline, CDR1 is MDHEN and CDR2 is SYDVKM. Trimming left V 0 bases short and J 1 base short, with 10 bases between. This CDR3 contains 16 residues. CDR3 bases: TGTGCCAGCAGTTTATGGACAAAAGCATCCTACAATGAGCAGTTCTTC. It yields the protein CASSLWTKASYNEQFF.

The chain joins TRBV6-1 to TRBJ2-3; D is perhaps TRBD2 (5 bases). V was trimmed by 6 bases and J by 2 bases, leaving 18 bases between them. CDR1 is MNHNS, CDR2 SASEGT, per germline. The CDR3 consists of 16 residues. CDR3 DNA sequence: TGTGCCAGCAGGGAATTTCGGGAACTGGTCACAGATACGCAGTATTTT. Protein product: CASREFRELVTDTQYF.

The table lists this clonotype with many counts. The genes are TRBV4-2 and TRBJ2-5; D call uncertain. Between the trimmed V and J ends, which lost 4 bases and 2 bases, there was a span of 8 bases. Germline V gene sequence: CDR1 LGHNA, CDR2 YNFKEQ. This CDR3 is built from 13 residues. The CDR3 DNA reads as TGTGCCAGCAGCCGAGGACGTCAAGAGACCCAGTACTTC. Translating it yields CASSRGRQETQYF.

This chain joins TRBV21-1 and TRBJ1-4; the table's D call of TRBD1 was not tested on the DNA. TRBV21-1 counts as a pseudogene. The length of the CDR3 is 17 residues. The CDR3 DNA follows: TGTGCCAGCAGCTTGCCTGGACAGGGGCCAACTAATGAAAAACTGTTTTTT. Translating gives CASSLPGQGPTNEKLFF.

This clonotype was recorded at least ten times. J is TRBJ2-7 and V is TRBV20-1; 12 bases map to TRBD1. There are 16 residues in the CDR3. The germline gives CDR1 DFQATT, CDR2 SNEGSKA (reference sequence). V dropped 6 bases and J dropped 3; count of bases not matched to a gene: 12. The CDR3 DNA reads TGCAGTGCAACCTCCGCGGGACAGGGGGCTGTCTACGAGCAGTACTTC. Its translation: CSATSAGQGAVYEQYF.

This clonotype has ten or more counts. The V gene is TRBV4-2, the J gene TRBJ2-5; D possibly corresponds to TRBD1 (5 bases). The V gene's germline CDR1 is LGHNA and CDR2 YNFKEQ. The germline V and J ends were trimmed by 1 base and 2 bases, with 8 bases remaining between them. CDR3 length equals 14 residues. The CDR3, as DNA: TGTGCCAGCAGCCAAGGGACAAATCAAGAGACCCAGTACTTC. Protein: CASSQGTNQETQYF.

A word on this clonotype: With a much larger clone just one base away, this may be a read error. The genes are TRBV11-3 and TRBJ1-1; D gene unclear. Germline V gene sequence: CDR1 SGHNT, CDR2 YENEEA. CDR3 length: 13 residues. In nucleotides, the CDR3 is TGTGCCGGCAGCTACGATGAAATTTCTGAAGCTTTCTTT. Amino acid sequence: CAGSYDEISEAFF. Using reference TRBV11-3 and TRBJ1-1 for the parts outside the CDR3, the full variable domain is EAGVVQSPRYKIIEKKQPVAFWCNPISGHNTLYWYLQNLGQGPELLIRYENEEAVDDSQLPKDRFSAERLKGVDSTLKIQPAELGDSAVYLCAGSYDEISEAFFGQGTRLTVV.

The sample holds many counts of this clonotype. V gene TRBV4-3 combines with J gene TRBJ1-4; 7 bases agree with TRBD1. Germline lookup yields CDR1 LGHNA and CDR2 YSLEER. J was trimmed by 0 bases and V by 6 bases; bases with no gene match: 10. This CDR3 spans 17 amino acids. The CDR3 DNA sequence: TGCGCCAGCAGGGAAAGGACAGGCGGAGCAACTAATGAAAAACTGTTTTTT. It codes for CASRERTGGATNEKLFF.

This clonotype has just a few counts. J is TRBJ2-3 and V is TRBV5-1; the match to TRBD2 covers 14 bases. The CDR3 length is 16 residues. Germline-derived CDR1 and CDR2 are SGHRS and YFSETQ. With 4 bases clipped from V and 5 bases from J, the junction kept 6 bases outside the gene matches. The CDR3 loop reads CASSRGTSGSEDTQYF. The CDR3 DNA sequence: TGCGCCAGCAGCCGGGGGACTAGCGGGAGTGAAGATACGCAGTATTTT.

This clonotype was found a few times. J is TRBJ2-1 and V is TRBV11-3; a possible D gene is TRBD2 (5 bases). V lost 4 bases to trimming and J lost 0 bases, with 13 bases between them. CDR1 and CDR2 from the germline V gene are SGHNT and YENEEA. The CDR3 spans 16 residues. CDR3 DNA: TGTGCCAGCAGCTCCGGAGGCCGGAGCTCCTACAATGAGCAGTTCTTC. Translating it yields CASSSGGRSSYNEQFF.

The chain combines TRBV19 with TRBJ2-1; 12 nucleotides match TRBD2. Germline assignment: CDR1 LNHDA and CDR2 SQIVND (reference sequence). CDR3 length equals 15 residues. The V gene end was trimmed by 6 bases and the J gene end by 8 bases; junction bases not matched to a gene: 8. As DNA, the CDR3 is TGTGCCAGTAGCCGTCTAGCGGGAGGGCCTCATGAGCAGTTCTTC. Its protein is CASSRLAGGPHEQFF.

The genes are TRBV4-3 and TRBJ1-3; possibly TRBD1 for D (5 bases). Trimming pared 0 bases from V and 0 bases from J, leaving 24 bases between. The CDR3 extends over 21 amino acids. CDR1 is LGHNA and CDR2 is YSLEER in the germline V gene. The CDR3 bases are TGCGCCAGCAGCCAAGAAAGGGGCCGGGGCGGTCGCCTCAGCTCTGGAAACACCATATATTTT. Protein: CASSQERGRGGRLSSGNTIYF.

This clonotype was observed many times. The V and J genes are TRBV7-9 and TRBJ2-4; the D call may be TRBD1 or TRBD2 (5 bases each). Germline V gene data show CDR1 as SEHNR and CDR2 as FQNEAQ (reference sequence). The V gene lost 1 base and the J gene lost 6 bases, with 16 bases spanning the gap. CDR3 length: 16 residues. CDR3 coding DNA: TGTGCCAGCAGCTTAGGATTGGGGACGGAATTAAACATTCAGTACTTC. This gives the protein CASSLGLGTELNIQYF. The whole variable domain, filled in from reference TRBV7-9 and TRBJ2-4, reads DTGVSQNPRHKITKRGQNVTFRCDPISEHNRLYWYRQTLGQGPEFLTYFQNEAQLEKSRLLSDRFSAERPKGSFSTLEIQRTEQGDSAMYLCASSLGLGTELNIQYFGAGTRLSVL.

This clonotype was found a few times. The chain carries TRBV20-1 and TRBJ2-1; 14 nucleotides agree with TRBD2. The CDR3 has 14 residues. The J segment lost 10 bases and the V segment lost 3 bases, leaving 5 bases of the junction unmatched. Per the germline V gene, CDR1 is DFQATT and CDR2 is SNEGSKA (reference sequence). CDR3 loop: CSARGLAGVREQFF. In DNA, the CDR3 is TGCAGTGCTAGGGGACTAGCGGGAGTAAGGGAGCAGTTCTTC.

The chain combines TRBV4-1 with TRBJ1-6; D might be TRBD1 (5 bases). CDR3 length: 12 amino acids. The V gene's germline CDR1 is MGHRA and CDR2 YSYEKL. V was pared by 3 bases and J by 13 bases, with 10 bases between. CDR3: CASSQAGGPLHF. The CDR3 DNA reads TGCGCCAGCAGCCAGGCCGGGGGTCCCCTCCACTTT.

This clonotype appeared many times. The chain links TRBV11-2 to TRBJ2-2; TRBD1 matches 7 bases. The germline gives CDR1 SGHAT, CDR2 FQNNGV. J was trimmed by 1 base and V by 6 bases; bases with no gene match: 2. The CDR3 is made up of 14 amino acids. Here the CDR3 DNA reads TGTGCCAGCAGGCACAGGGGGAACACCGGGGAGCTGTTTTTT. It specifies CASRHRGNTGELFF.

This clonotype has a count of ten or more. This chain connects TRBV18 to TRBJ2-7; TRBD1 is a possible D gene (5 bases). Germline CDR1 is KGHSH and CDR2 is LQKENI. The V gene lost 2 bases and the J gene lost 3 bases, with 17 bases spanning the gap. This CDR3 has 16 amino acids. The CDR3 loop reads CASSPDNRIRGYEQYF. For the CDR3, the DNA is TGTGCCAGCTCACCAGATAACAGGATCCGCGGCTACGAGCAGTACTTC.

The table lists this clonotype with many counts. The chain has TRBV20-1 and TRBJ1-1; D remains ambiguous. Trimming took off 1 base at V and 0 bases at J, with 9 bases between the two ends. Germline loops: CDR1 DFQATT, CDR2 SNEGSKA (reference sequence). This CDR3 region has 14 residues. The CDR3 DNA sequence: TGCAGTGCTAGAGGATATGGTTTGAACACTGAAGCTTTCTTT. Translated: CSARGYGLNTEAFF.